This T cell receptor beta chain came from a study of cytomegalovirus exposure and HLA in healthy donors. The PCR used 60 Vbeta and 13 Jbeta primers. TCRdb's table, derived via immunoSEQ multiplex PCR, lists solely in-frame clones and lacks some. The sample shows around 200,000 clones, more than 80% of them seen only once. Sequencing was done on a sample of PBMCs. The TCR sequence derives from a boy under 18 in good health and CMV-seronegative.

The CDR3 DNA is TGTGCCAGCAGCCAAGAGAATGGACTAGGGGTGGGTGAGCAGTTCTTC. Its translation: CASSQENGLGVGEQFF. The V gene is TRBV4-2, the J gene TRBJ2-1, with 7 bases aligning to TRBD2. V shed 0 bases and J 9 bases; nucleotides not matched to a gene: 11. The CDR3 is made up of 16 amino acids. The germline CDR1 and CDR2 sequences are LGHNA and YNFKEQ.